This TCR beta chain is from a study of T cell changes during pregnancy in multiple sclerosis. The V gene end was trimmed by 4 bases and the J gene end by 6 bases; junction bases not matched to a gene: 11. Germline-derived CDR1 and CDR2 are SEHNR and FQNEAQ (reference sequence). This CDR3 is 15 amino acids long. The method was immunoSEQ multiplex PCR; TCRdb's version includes in-frame clones alone and lacks a portion of them. Of around 47,000 clones listed, around 93% were seen once; the top ten hold around 4%. Sequenced material: CD8+ T cells from peripheral blood mononuclear cells, taken in the first trimester of pregnancy. The gene calls are TRBV7-9 and TRBJ1-2, with TRBD1 matching over 7 bases. The source is a female donor with multiple sclerosis, enrolled in a pregnancy study. DNA for the CDR3: TGTGCCAGCAGCTCCAAGACAACAGGGGCCGATGGCTACACCTTC. It encodes CASSSKTTGADGYTF. Looking up the rest from reference TRBV7-9 and TRBJ1-2 gives the full variable domain: DTGVSQNPRHKITKRGQNVTFRCDPISEHNRLYWYRQTLGQGPEFLTYFQNEAQLEKSRLLSDRFSAERPKGSFSTLEIQRTEQGDSAMYLCASSSKTTGADGYTFGSGTRLTVV.